This TCR beta chain was retrieved from a study of Graves' ophthalmopathy and Graves' hyperthyroidism. Looked up from germline, CDR1 is SGHTA and CDR2 is FQGNSA. The CDR3 extends over 17 amino acids. V was cut by 8 bases and J by 8 bases, with 30 bases left in between. RNA transcripts were the source from which TCR beta CDR3 regions were amplified. The first-round RT-PCR employed HTBI primers together with the Qiagen OneStep RT-PCR kit. A multiplex PCR was then performed as the second round. Using its own MiXCR run on the multiplex PCR reads, TCRdb lists one record per CDR3 protein. The sample holds around 50,000 distinct CDR3 sequences, around half seen once. Patients with other autoimmune diseases, uncontrolled infections, pregnancy or lactation were excluded.

The chain combines TRBV7-2 with TRBJ1-1; a possible D gene is TRBD1 (5 bases). Sequenced input: peripheral blood. The sequence came from an adult man with Graves' ophthalmopathy. This chain's CDR3 is CASRLAGAGFNPGEAFF. The CDR3 DNA is TGTGCCAGCCGACTAGCTGGGGCAGGGTTTAACCCGGGCGAAGCTTTCTTT.